This T cell receptor beta chain was documented in a study of blood T cell repertoires in COVID-19. Whole-study context: From T cells, B-cell-depleted T cells, or PBMCs came the material, which was cDNA or gDNA.

Those enrolled, adults aged about 18 to 89 years, came from roughly 23 US areas. Cohorts were assigned according to the clinical history that participants reported. TCRdb's table, derived via immunoSEQ multiplex PCR, lists solely in-frame clones and lacks some. The sample shows about 300,000 clones, 70% to 90% of them seen only once. This CDR3 has 17 residues. V dropped 3 bases and J dropped 0 bases, with 15 bases sitting between them. CDR1 is DFQATT and CDR2 is SNEGSKA in the germline V gene (reference sequence). The sequenced sample consisted of PBMCs or T cells enriched from blood (not recorded which). The TCR comes from a man aged 30 to 45 who had recovered from COVID-19. The rearrangement joins TRBV20-1 to TRBJ1-6; D is unresolved. In nucleotides, the CDR3 is TGCAGTGCTAGTAGGCGGACTACGAACTCCTATAATTCACCCCTCCACTTT. Protein: CSASRRTTNSYNSPLHF.